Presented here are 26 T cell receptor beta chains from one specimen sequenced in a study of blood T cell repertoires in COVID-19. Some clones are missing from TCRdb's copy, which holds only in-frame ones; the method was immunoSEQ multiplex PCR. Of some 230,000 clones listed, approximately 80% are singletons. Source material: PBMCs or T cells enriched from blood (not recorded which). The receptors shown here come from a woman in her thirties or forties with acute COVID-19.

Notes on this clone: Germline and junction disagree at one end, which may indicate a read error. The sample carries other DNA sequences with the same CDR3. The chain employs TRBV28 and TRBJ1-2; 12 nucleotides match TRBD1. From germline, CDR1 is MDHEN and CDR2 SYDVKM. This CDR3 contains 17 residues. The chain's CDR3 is CASSPMGQGAGNYGYTF. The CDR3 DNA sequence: TGCGCCAGCAGTCCGATGGGACAGGGGGCGGGGAACTATGGCTACACCTTC.

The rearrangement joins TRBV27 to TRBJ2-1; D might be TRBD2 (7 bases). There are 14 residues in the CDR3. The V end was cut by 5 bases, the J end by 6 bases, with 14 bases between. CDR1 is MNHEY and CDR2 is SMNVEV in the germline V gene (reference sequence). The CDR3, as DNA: TGTGCCAGCAGTATTAGGGGGGGGCCCAATGAGCAGTTCTTC. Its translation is CASSIRGGPNEQFF.

The DNA for the CDR3 is TGCAGTGCTAGTATTAGGGGACAGGGGTTCAATCAGCCCCAGCATTTT. It yields the protein CSASIRGQGFNQPQHF. The chain employs TRBV20-1 and TRBJ1-5, with TRBD1 matching over 10 bases. The CDR3 is made up of 16 amino acids. Unmatched junction bases numbered 8, after V lost 3 bases and J lost 3 bases. Germline V gene lookup returns CDR1 DFQATT and CDR2 SNEGSKA (reference sequence).

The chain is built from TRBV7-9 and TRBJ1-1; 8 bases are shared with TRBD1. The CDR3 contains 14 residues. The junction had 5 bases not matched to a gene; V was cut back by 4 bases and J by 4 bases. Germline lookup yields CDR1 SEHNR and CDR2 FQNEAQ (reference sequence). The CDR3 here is CASSSWTGTTEAFF. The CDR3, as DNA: TGTGCCAGCAGCTCCTGGACAGGGACCACTGAAGCTTTCTTT.

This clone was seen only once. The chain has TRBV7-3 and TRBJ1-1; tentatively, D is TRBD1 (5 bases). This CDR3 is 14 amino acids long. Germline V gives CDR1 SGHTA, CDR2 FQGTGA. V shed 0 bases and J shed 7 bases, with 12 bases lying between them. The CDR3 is CASSLTRGSSEAFF. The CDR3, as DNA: TGTGCCAGCAGCTTAACGCGGGGGTCGAGTGAAGCTTTCTTT.

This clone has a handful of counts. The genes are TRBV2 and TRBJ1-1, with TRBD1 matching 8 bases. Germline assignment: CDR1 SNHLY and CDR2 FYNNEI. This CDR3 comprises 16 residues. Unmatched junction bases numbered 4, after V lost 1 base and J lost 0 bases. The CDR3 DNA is TGTGCCAGCAGTGAAGGGAGGACAGGGATGAACACTGAAGCTTTCTTT. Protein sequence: CASSEGRTGMNTEAFF.

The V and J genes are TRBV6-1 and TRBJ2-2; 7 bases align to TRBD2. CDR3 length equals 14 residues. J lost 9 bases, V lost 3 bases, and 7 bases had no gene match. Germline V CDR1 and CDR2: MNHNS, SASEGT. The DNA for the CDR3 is TGTGCCAGCAGTGAGGGGGGGGGAGTTCGGGAGCTGTTTTTT. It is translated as CASSEGGGVRELFF.

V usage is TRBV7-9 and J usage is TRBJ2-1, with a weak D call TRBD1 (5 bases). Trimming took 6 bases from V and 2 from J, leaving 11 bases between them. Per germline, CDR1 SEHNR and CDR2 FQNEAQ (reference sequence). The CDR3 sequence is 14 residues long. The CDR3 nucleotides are TGTGCCAGCAGGCTAGAAGGGGCCTACAATGAGCAGTTCTTC. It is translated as CASRLEGAYNEQFF.

The CDR3 region is CASTQAVFGIGELFF. The CDR3 DNA follows: TGTGCCAGCACCCAAGCCGTATTCGGTATCGGGGAGCTGTTTTTT. This chain connects TRBV28 to TRBJ2-2, with no clear D. The CDR3 is 15 residues long. From germline, CDR1 is MDHEN and CDR2 SYDVKM. V was pared by 7 bases and J by 7 bases, with 19 bases between. The full variable domain, with the rest looked up from reference TRBV28 and TRBJ2-2, is DVKVTQSSRYLVKRTGEKVFLECVQDMDHENMFWYRQDPGLGLRLIYFSYDVKMKEKGDIPEGYSVSREKKERFSLILESASTNQTSMYLCASTQAVFGIGELFFGEGSRLTVL.

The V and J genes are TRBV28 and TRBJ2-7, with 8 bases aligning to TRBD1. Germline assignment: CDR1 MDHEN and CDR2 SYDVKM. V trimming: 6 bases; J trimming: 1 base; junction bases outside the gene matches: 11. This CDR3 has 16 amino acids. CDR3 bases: TGTGCCAGCAGCGCCGGGACAGGAGTACAATCCTACGAGCAGTACTTC. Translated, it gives CASSAGTGVQSYEQYF.

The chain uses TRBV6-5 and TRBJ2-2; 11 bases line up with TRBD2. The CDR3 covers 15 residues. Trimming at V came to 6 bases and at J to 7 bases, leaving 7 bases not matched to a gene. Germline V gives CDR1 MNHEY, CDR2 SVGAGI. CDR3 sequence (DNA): TGTGCCAGCAGATATACTAGCGGGGGCGGCGGGGAGCTGTTTTTT. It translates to CASRYTSGGGGELFF.

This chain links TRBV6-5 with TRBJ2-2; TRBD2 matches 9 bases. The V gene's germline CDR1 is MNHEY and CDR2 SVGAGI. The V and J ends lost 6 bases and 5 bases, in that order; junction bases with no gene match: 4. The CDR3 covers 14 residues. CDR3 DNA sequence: TGTGCCAGCAGCACTGGACTAGCGACCGGGGAGCTGTTTTTT. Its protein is CASSTGLATGELFF.

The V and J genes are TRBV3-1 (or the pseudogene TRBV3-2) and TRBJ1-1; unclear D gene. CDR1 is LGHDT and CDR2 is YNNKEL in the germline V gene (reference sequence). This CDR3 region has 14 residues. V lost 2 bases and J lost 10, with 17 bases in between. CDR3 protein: CASSQPTRGFGAFF. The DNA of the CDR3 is TGTGCCAGCAGCCAACCAACGCGGGGTTTTGGAGCTTTCTTT.

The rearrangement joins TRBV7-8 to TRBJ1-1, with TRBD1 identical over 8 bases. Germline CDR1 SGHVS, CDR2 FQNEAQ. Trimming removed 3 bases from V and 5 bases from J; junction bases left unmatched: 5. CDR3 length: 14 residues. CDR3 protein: CASSFQGAPTEAFF. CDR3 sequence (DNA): TGTGCCAGCAGCTTTCAGGGGGCACCGACTGAAGCTTTCTTT.

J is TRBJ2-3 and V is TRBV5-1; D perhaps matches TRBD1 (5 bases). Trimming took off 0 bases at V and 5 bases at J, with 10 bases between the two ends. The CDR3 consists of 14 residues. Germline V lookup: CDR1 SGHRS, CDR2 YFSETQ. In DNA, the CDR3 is TGCGCCAGCAGCTTGGCCGGGCAGGGAGATACGCAGTATTTT. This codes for CASSLAGQGDTQYF. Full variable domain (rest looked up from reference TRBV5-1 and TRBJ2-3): KAGVTQTPRYLIKTRGQQVTLSCSPISGHRSVSWYQQTPGQGLQFLFEYFSETQRNKGNFPGRFSGRQFSNSRSEMNVSTLELGDSALYLCASSLAGQGDTQYFGPGTRLTVL.

The CDR3 nucleotides read TGTGCCAGTAGTCCCCTGACAGGGGGCCATCAGCCCCAGCATTTT. It specifies CASSPLTGGHQPQHF. The chain employs TRBV19 and TRBJ1-5, with 10 bases matching TRBD1. The CDR3 covers 15 residues. Germline values: CDR1 LNHDA, CDR2 SQIVND (reference sequence). The V segment lost 5 bases and the J segment 5 bases; nucleotides outside the gene matches: 6.

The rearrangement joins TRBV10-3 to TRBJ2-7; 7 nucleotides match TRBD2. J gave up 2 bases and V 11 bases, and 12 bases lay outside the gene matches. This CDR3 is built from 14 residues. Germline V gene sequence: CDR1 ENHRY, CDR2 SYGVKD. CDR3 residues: CASGGSGRTYEQYF. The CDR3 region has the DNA TGTGCCTCCGGGGGGAGCGGGCGTACCTACGAGCAGTACTTC.

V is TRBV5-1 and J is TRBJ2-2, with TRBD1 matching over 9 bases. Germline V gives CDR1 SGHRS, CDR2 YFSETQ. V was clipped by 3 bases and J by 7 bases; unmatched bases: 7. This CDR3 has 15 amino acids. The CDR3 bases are TGCGCCAGCAGCTCGTGGACAGGGGCGGACGGGGAGCTGTTTTTT. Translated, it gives CASSSWTGADGELFF.

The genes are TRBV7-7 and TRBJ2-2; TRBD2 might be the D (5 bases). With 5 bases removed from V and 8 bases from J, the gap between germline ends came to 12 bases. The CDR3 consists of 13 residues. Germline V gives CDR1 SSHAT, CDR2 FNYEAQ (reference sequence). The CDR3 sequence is CASSPGISGELFF. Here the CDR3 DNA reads TGTGCCAGCAGCCCCGGGATATCGGGGGAGCTGTTTTTT.

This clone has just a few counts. CDR3 nucleotide sequence: TGCGCCAGCAGCTTGGGACGCGGGAGGGCGGATGAGCAGTTCTTC. The encoded protein is CASSLGRGRADEQFF. The chain employs TRBV5-1 and TRBJ2-1, with 9 bases lining up with TRBD2. The CDR3 is made up of 15 amino acids. From germline, CDR1 is SGHRS and CDR2 YFSETQ. V shed 0 bases, J shed 8 bases, and the junction held 6 bases outside the gene matches.

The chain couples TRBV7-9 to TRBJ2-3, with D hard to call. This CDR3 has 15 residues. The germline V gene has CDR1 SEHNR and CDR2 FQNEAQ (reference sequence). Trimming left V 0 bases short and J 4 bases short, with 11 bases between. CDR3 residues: CASSLAAVVADTQYF. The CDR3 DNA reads TGTGCCAGCAGCTTAGCCGCCGTAGTCGCAGATACGCAGTATTTT.

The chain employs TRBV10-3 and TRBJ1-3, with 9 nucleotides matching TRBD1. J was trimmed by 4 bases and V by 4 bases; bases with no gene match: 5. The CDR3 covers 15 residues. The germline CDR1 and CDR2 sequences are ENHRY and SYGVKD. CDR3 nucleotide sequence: TGTGCCATCAGTGGGGACAGGGCTTCGGGAAACACCATATATTTT. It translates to CAISGDRASGNTIYF.

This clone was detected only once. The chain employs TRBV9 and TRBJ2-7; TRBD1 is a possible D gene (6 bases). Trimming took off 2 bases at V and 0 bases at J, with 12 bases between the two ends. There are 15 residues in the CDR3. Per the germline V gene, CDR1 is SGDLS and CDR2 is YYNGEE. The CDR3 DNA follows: TGTGCCAGCAGCGTGGACAGTACGTTCTCCTACGAGCAGTACTTC. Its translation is CASSVDSTFSYEQYF.

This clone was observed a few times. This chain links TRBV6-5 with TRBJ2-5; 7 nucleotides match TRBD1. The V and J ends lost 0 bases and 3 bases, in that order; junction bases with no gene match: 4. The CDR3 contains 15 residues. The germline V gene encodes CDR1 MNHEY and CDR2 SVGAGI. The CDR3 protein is CASSYSTGVKETQYF. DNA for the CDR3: TGTGCCAGCAGTTACTCAACAGGGGTGAAAGAGACCCAGTACTTC.

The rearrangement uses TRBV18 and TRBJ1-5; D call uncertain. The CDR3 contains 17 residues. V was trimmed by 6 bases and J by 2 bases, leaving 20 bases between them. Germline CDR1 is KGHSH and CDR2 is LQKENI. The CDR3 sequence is CASSPWGGPAGNQPQHF. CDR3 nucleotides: TGTGCCAGCTCCCCCTGGGGAGGGCCCGCGGGCAATCAGCCCCAGCATTTT.

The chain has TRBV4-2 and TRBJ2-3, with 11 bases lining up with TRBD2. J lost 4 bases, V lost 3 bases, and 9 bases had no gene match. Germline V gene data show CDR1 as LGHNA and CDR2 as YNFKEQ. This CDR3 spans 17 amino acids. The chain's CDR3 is CASSQSGTSGMPDTQYF. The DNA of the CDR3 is TGTGCCAGCAGCCAGTCCGGGACTAGCGGTATGCCAGATACGCAGTATTTT.